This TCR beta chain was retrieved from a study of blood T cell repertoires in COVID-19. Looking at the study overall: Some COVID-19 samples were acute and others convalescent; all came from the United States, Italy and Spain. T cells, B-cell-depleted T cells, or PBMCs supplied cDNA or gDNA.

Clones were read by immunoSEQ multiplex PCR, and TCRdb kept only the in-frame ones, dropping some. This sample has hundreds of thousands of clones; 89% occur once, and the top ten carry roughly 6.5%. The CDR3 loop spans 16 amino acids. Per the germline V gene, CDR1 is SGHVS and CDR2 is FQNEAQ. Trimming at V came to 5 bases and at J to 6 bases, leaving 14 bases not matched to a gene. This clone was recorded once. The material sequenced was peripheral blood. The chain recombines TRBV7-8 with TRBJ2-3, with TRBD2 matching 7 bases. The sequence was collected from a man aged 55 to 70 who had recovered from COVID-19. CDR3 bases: TGTGCCAGCAGCCAATCAGTCGGACTGGGGGGGGATACGCAGTATTTT. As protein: CASSQSVGLGGDTQYF.